Presented here are 11 T cell receptor beta chains from one specimen sequenced in a study of cytomegalovirus exposure and HLA in healthy donors. A multiplex PCR was run with 60 Vbeta primers and 13 Jbeta primers. Here immunoSEQ multiplex PCR was the method, and the copy in TCRdb shows in-frame clones only, minus some. The sample includes about 200,000 clones, 87% of them seen just once. The sample was PBMCs. The receptors stem from a boy aged 2 to 9 in good health and CMV-seronegative.

This chain links TRBV27 with TRBJ2-7; no definite D call. Germline-derived CDR1 and CDR2 are MNHEY and SMNVEV (reference sequence). Between the trimmed V and J ends, which lost 8 bases and 4 bases, there was a span of 21 bases. This CDR3 is built from 15 residues. CDR3 residues: CASGANTRVSYEQYF. CDR3 DNA: TGTGCCAGCGGCGCTAACACCCGGGTGTCTTACGAGCAGTACTTC.

The V and J genes are TRBV15 and TRBJ1-2, with 7 bases matching TRBD1. The CDR3 consists of 15 residues. Germline lookup yields CDR1 LNHNV and CDR2 YYDKDF (reference sequence). J was trimmed by 3 bases and V by 2 bases; bases with no gene match: 6. The CDR3 DNA reads as TGTGCCACCAGCAGACCACCCGACAGGGACTATGGCTACACCTTC. This translates into CATSRPPDRDYGYTF.

The rearrangement joins TRBV4-2 to TRBJ2-1; possible D gene TRBD1, 5 bases. The CDR3 is 19 residues long. The ends were cut back, 0 bases at V and 0 bases at J, with 18 bases in the middle. Germline values: CDR1 LGHNA, CDR2 YNFKEQ. This CDR3 reads CASSQDPVQQVSSYNEQFF. CDR3 in DNA: TGTGCCAGCAGCCAAGATCCTGTCCAACAGGTGAGCTCCTACAATGAGCAGTTCTTC.

V is TRBV27 and J is TRBJ2-1, with TRBD2 matching 8 bases. The germline V gene has CDR1 MNHEY and CDR2 SMNVEV (reference sequence). Losses at the gene ends were 3 bases for V and 6 bases for J; bases not matched to a gene: 10. This CDR3 has 16 amino acids. CDR3 sequence: CASSFTTGTRGNEQFF. For the CDR3, the DNA is TGTGCCAGCAGTTTTACCACCGGGACTAGGGGCAATGAGCAGTTCTTC.

The rearrangement uses TRBV7-3 and TRBJ2-3, with D perhaps matching TRBD2 (5 bases). Germline assignment: CDR1 SGHTA and CDR2 FQGTGA. Between the trimmed V and J ends, which lost 5 bases and 5 bases, there was a span of 23 bases. The CDR3 sequence is 17 residues long. CDR3 DNA: TGTGCCAGCAGCCCCCCCCCAGTGGGAGATGGTAAAGATACGCAGTATTTT. It is translated as CASSPPPVGDGKDTQYF.

This chain connects TRBV27 to TRBJ2-1; 7 nucleotides match TRBD2. The CDR3 consists of 13 residues. The germline V gene encodes CDR1 MNHEY and CDR2 SMNVEV (reference sequence). The V segment lost 5 bases and the J segment 9 bases; nucleotides outside the gene matches: 7. In DNA form, the CDR3 reads TGTGCCAGCAGTCCAGGACTAGTTGGTGAGCAGTTCTTC. It yields the protein CASSPGLVGEQFF.

The V gene is TRBV1, the J gene TRBJ2-7; TRBD2 reflects the table's D call only, with no check against the DNA. TRBV1 has pseudogene status. This CDR3 has 16 residues. DNA of the CDR3: TGCACCAGCAGCCCCTCCGGGACTAGGAAGATCTACGAGCAGTACTTC. Residues: CTSSPSGTRKIYEQYF.

CDR3 loop: CSVRFMRGGYTDTQYF. CDR3 coding DNA: TGCAGCGTTCGGTTTATGCGGGGGGGCTACACAGATACGCAGTATTTT. The V and J genes are TRBV29-1 and TRBJ2-3; 9 bases are a match to TRBD2. The CDR3 spans 16 residues. Germline V gene lookup returns CDR1 SQVTM and CDR2 ANQGSEA. With 5 bases clipped from V and 2 bases from J, the junction kept 11 bases outside the gene matches.

This clone was seen a single time. This chain uses TRBV19 with TRBJ2-1; D may be TRBD1 (6 bases). Trimming pared 6 bases from V and 6 bases from J, leaving 6 bases between. CDR3 length: 11 amino acids. Germline CDR1 reads LNHDA; CDR2 reads SQIVND (reference sequence). The CDR3 here is CASRGGNEQFF. As DNA, the CDR3 is TGTGCCAGTAGAGGGGGCAATGAGCAGTTCTTC.

The chain joins TRBV6-6 to TRBJ2-7, with TRBD2 as a possible D gene (6 bases). Trimming left V 2 bases short and J 3 bases short, with 8 bases between. Germline V gene data show CDR1 as MNHNY and CDR2 as SVGAGI (reference sequence). The CDR3 sequence is 13 residues long. CDR3 sequence: CASSYGRDYEQYF. For the CDR3, the DNA is TGTGCCAGCAGTTACGGGCGGGACTACGAGCAGTACTTC.

This rearrangement joins TRBV7-6 to TRBJ1-1, with 7 bases aligning to TRBD1. There are 16 residues in the CDR3. CDR1 is SGHVS, CDR2 FNYEAQ, per germline. Trimming took 0 bases from V and 1 from J; bases not matched to a gene: 5. CDR3 DNA: TGTGCCAGCAGCTTAGCGGAAGGGACAGAGAACACTGAAGCTTTCTTT. Translating it yields CASSLAEGTENTEAFF.